The 2 T cell receptor beta chains given below trace back to one sample, sequenced in a study of blood T cell repertoires in COVID-19. Sequenced by immunoSEQ multiplex PCR; TCRdb stores in-frame clones only, minus some. The sample carries over 200,000 clones, approximately 84% recorded once. The sample consisted of peripheral blood. The receptor source for this set is a woman between 50 and 59 years old with active or convalescent COVID-19.

The chain joins TRBV5-1 to TRBJ2-1; 14 positions agree with TRBD2. Germline V CDR1 and CDR2: SGHRS, YFSETQ. V lost 8 bases to trimming and J lost 6 bases; unmatched junction nucleotides: 13. The CDR3 is made up of 17 amino acids. CDR3 loop: CASNTWTGLAGANEQFF. CDR3 DNA sequence: TGCGCCAGTAATACGTGGACGGGACTAGCGGGAGCCAATGAGCAGTTCTTC.

The chain uses TRBV7-3 and TRBJ1-3; no firm D call. Germline assignment: CDR1 SGHTA and CDR2 FQGTGA. CDR3 size: 16 residues. The V end was cut by 5 bases, the J end by 0 bases, with 14 bases between. The CDR3 sequence: CASSNTPGGSGNTIYF. The CDR3 region has the DNA TGTGCCAGCAGCAATACACCGGGTGGCTCTGGAAACACCATATATTTT.